This T cell receptor (beta chain) was recorded in a study of Graves' ophthalmopathy and Graves' hyperthyroidism. General study results and limits: A model of 13 signatures distinguished ophthalmopathy from stable hyperthyroidism at less than 90% sensitivity and 81.08% specificity. The model achieved roughly 66% sensitivity and over 72% specificity for ophthalmopathy progression.

This clonotype was observed at least ten times. Its antigen remains unknown. Physicians reached a diagnosis by relying on clinical symptoms, serum thyroxine, TRAb, thyroid ultrasound and orbital computed tomography. RNA transcripts were the source from which TCR beta CDR3 regions were amplified. First-round RT-PCR with HTBI primers preceded a second-round multiplex PCR. Each CDR3 protein is one row after TCRdb ran MiXCR on the multiplex PCR reads. The sample contains about 380,000 distinct CDR3 sequences, 15% to 17% of which appear only once. The sequenced sample was peripheral blood. The clonotype originates from a woman between 18 and 29 years old with stable Graves' hyperthyroidism.

The CDR3 sequence is CSAGRGVPNTGELFF. The DNA for the CDR3 is TGCAGTGCTGGAAGAGGTGTGCCGAACACCGGGGAGCTGTTTTTT. The V call is TRBV20-1, the J call TRBJ2-2, with D uncertain. The CDR3 extends over 15 amino acids. Germline CDR1 DFQATT, CDR2 SNEGSKA (reference sequence). V lost 5 bases to trimming and J lost 0 bases, with 13 bases between them.